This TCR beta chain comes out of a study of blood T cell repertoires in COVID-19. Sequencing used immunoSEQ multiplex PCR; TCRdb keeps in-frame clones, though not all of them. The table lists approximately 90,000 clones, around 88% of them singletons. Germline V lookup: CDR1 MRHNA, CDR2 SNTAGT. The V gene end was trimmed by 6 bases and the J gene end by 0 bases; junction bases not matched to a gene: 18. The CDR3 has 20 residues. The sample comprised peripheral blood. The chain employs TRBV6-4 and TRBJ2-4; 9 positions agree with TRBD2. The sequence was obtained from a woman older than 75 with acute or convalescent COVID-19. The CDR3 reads CASRSPAGGQPYLAKNIQYF. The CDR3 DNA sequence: TGTGCCAGCAGGTCCCCAGCGGGGGGCCAACCATATTTAGCCAAAAACATTCAGTACTTC.